This TCR beta chain was profiled in a study of regulatory T cells. Amplification used 52 TRBV primers and 13 TRBJ primers. The protocol was immunoSEQ multiplex PCR, while the TCRdb copy is restricted to in-frame clones and leaves out a portion. The profile shows roughly 3,200 clones, 90% to 95% of them singletons. Every patient with CD3G deficiency had evidence of autoimmunity. CD4+ cells were sorted into CD25-high CD127-low regulatory cells and CD25-low CD127-high conventional cells. The CDR3 extends over 13 amino acids. V lost 6 bases to trimming and J lost 5 bases, with 13 bases between them. Germline V CDR1 and CDR2: MNHEY, SMNVEV (reference sequence). About this clone: Antigen specificity is unknown.

Study conclusions and caveats: In CD3G deficiency, regulatory T cells had lower Shannon diversity than autologous conventional CD4+ and control regulatory cells. Treg repertoire restriction varied and was strongest in the two most severe patients. Patient Treg samples had roughly tenfold fewer unique productive TRB reads than controls.

V and J are TRBV27 and TRBJ2-5, with unresolved D. This receptor was identified in a young adult with CD3G deficiency. Sequencing used CD4+ Tregs sorted from blood. Here the CDR3 DNA reads TGTGCCAGCAGCCTTAGTGAAGGGGAGACCCAGTACTTC. Protein: CASSLSEGETQYF.